This T cell receptor (beta chain) emerged from a study of shared clonotypes between healthy human individuals. Genomic DNA per cell subset filled all wells of several immunoSEQ plates. Authors' processing steps: ImmunoSEQ output lacked quality scores and full-length reads, limiting matched filtering. Sequenced by immunoSEQ multiplex PCR; TCRdb stores in-frame clones only, minus some. V and J calls and clone size come straight from that table; D and trimming were deduced from the DNA. The sample carries about half a million clones, over 75% recorded once. Findings of the study overall: Among donors, sharing of clonotypes was expected to be affected by sequencing depth.

Germline loops: CDR1 SGHVS, CDR2 FQNEAQ. This CDR3 is 16 amino acids long. Trimming at V came to 5 bases and at J to 5 bases, leaving 9 bases not matched to a gene. This clone was observed a handful of times. Antigen: not known. Each sample came from a Caucasian adult donor living in Nashville, Tennessee. Input material: PBMCs. This TCR was recovered from a woman aged 40 to 55 in good health. Some clones in this sample may be carry-over from other donors' samples. The genes are TRBV7-8 and TRBJ2-2, with TRBD1 identical over 9 bases. Here the CDR3 reads CASSPTRDRVTGELFF. The CDR3 DNA follows: TGTGCCAGCAGCCCTACCCGGGACAGGGTTACCGGGGAGCTGTTTTTT.